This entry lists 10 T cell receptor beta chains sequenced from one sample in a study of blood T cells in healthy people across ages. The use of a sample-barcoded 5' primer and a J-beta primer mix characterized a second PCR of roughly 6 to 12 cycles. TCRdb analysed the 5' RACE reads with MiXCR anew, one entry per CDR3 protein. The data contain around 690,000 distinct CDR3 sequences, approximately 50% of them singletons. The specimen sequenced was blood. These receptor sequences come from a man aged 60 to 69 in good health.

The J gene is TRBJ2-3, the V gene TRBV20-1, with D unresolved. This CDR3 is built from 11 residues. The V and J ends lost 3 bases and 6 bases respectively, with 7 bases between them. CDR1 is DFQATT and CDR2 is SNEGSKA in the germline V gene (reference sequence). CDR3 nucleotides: TGCAGTGCTAGTCACACGGATACGCAGTATTTT. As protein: CSASHTDTQYF.

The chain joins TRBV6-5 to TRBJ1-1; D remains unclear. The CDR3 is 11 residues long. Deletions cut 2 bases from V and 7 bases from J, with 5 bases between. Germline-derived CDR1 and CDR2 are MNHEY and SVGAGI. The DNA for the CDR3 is TGTGCCAGCAGTTACGCTCTTGAAGCTTTCTTT. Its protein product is CASSYALEAFF.

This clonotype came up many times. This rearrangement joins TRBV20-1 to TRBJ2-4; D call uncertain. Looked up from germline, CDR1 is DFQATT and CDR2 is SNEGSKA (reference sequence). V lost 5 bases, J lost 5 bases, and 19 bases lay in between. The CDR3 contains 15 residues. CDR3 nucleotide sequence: TGCAGTGCTCCGGACCACACAGTTTCTCAAAACATTCAGTACTTC. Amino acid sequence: CSAPDHTVSQNIQYF.

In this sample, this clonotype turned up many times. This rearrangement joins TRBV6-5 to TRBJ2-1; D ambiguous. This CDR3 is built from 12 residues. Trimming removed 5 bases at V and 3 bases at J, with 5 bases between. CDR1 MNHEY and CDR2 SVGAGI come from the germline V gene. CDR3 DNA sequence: TGTGCCAGCAGTCGCGGCTACAATGAGCAGTTCTTC. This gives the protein CASSRGYNEQFF.

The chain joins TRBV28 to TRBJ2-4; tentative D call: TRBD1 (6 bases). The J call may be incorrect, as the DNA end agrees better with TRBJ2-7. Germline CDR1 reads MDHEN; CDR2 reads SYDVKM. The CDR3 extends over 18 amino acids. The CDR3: CASSLVSGTQGIPDEQYF. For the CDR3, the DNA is TGTGCCAGCAGTTTAGTTTCCGGGACACAAGGCATACCGGACGAGCAGTACTTC.

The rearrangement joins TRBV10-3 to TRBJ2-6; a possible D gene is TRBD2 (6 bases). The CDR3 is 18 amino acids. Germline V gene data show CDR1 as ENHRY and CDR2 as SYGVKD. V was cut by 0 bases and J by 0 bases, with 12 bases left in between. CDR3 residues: CAISESRGRGSGANVLTF. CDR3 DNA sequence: TGTGCCATCAGTGAGTCGCGGGGCCGGGGCTCTGGGGCCAACGTCCTGACTTTC.

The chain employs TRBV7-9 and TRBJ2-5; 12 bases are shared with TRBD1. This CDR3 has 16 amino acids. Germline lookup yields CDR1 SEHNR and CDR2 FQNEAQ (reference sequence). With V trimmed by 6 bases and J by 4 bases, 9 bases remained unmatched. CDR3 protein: CASRGQGAQRGETQYF. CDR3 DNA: TGTGCCAGCAGGGGACAGGGGGCGCAAAGGGGAGAGACCCAGTACTTC.

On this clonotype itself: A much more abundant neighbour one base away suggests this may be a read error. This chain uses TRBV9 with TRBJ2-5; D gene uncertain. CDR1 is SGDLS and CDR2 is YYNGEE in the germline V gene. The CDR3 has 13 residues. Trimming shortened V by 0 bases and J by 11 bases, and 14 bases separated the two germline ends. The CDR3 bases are TGTGCCAGCAGCGTAGGGCTCGCCAATGAGCAGTACTTC. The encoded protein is CASSVGLANEQYF.

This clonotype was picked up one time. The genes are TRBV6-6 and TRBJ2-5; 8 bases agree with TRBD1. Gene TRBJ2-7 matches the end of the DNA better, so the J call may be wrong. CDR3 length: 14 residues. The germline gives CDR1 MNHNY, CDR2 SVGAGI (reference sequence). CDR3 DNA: TGTGCCAGCCCTCCCTCCGGGACAGGCTACGAGCAGTACTTC. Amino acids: CASPPSGTGYEQYF.

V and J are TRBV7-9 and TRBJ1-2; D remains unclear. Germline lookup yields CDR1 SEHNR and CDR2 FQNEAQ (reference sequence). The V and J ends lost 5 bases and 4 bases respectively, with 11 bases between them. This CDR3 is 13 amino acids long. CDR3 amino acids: CASSPPGLYGYTF. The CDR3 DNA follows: TGTGCCAGCAGCCCCCCCGGACTCTATGGCTACACCTTC. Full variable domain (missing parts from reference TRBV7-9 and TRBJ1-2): DTGVSQNPRHKITKRGQNVTFRCDPISEHNRLYWYRQTLGQGPEFLTYFQNEAQLEKSRLLSDRFSAERPKGSFSTLEIQRTEQGDSAMYLCASSPPGLYGYTFGSGTRLTVV.